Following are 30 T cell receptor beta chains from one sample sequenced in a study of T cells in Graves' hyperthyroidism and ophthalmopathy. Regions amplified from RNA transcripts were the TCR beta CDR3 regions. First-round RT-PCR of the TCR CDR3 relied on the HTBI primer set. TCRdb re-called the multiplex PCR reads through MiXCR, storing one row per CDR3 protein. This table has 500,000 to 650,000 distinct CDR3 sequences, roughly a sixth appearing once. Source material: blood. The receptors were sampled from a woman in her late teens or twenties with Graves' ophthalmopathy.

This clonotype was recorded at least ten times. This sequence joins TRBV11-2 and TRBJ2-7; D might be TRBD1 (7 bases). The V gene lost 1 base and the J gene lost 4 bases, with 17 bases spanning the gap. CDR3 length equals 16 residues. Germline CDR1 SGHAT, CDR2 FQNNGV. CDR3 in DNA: TGTGCCAGCAGCTTAGGGGGCAGGGGGGCGACGTACGAGCAGTACTTC. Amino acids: CASSLGGRGATYEQYF.

The CDR3 DNA reads as TGTGCCAGCAGTTTGAATACGGGAGTGTTTACCAGGCAGTTCTTC. It is translated as CASSLNTGVFTRQFF. The chain is built from TRBV28 and TRBJ2-1, with D possibly matching TRBD2 (6 bases). V lost 3 bases to trimming and J lost 12 bases, with 21 bases between them. This CDR3 is built from 15 residues. Germline CDR1 is MDHEN and CDR2 is SYDVKM. Together with reference TRBV28 and TRBJ2-1, the CDR3 gives the full variable domain: DVKVTQSSRYLVKRTGEKVFLECVQDMDHENMFWYRQDPGLGLRLIYFSYDVKMKEKGDIPEGYSVSREKKERFSLILESASTNQTSMYLCASSLNTGVFTRQFFGPGTRLTVL.

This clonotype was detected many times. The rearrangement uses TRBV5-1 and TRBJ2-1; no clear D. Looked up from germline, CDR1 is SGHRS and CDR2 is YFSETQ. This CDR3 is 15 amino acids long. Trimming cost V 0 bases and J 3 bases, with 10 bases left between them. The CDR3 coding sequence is TGCGCCAGCAGCTTGGGACTGGTTAGCTACAATGAGCAGTTCTTC. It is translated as CASSLGLVSYNEQFF.

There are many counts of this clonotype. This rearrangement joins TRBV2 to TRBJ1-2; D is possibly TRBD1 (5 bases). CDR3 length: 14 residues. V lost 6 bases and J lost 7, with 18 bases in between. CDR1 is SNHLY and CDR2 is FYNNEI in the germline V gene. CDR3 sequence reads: CASRGIRGLVGYTF. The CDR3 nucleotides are TGTGCCAGCAGGGGAATACGGGGACTCGTTGGCTACACCTTC.

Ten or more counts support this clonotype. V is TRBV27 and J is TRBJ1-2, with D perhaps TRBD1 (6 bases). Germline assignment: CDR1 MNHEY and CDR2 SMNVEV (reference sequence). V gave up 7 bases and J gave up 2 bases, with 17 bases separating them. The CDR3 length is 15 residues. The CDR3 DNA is TGTGCCAGCATGAAGGTACAGGGAGCAAACTATGGCTACACCTTC. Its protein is CASMKVQGANYGYTF.

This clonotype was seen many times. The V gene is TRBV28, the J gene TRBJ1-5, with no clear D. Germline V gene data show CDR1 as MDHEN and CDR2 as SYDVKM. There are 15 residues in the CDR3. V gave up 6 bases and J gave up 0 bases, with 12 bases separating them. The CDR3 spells CASRYSEYSNQPQHF. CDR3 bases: TGTGCCAGCAGGTATAGTGAATATAGCAATCAGCCCCAGCATTTT. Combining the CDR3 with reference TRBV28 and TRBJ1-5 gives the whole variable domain DVKVTQSSRYLVKRTGEKVFLECVQDMDHENMFWYRQDPGLGLRLIYFSYDVKMKEKGDIPEGYSVSREKKERFSLILESASTNQTSMYLCASRYSEYSNQPQHFGDGTRLSIL.

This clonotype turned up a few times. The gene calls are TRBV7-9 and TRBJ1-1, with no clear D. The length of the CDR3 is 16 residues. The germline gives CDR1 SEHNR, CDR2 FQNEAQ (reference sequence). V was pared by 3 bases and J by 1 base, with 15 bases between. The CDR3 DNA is TGTGCCAGCAGCTTCGCGATTTCGTTAGGGAACACTGAAGCTTTCTTT. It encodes CASSFAISLGNTEAFF. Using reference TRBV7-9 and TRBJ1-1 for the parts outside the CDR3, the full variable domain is DTGVSQNPRHKITKRGQNVTFRCDPISEHNRLYWYRQTLGQGPEFLTYFQNEAQLEKSRLLSDRFSAERPKGSFSTLEIQRTEQGDSAMYLCASSFAISLGNTEAFFGQGTRLTVV.

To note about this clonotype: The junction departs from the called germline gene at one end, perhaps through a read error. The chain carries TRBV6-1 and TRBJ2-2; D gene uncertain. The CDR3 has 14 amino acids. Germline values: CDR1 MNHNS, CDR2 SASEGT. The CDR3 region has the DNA TGTGCCAGCAGTCAAGCTCGGAACACCGGGGAGCTGTTTTTT. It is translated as CASSQARNTGELFF.

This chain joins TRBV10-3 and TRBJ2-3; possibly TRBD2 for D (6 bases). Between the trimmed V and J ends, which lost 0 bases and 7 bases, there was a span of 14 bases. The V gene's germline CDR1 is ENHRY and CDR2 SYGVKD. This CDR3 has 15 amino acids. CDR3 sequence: CAISESVERVNTQYF. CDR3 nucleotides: TGTGCCATCAGTGAGTCGGTGGAGCGGGTTAATACGCAGTATTTT.

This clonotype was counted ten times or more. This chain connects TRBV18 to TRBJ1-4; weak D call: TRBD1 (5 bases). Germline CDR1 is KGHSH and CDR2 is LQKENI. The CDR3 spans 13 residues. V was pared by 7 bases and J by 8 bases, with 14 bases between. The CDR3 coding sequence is TGTGCCAGCTTCTCCAACCGGGGGGAAAAACTGTTTTTT. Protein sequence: CASFSNRGEKLFF.

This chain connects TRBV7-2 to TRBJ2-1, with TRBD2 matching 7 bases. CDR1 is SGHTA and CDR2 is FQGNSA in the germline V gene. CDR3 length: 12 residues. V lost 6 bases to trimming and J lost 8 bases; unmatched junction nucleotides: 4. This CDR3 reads CASRGREDEQFF. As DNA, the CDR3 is TGTGCCAGCAGGGGACGGGAGGATGAGCAGTTCTTC.

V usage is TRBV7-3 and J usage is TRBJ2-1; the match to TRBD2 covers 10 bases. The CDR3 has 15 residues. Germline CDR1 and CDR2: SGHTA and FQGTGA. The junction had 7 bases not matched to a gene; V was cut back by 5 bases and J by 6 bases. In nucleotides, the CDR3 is TGTGCCAGCAGCGCAAGGACTAGCGGCATCAATGAGCAGTTCTTC. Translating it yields CASSARTSGINEQFF.

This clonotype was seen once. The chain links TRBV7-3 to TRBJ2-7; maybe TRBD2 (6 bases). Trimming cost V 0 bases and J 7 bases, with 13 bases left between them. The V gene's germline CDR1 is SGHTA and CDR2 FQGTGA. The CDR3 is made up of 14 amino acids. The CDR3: CASSLTGGADEQYF. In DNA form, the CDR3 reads TGTGCCAGCAGCTTAACGGGAGGTGCAGATGAGCAGTACTTC. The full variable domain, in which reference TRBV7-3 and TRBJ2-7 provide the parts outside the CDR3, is GAGVSQTPSNKVTEKGKYVELRCDPISGHTALYWYRQSLGQGPEFLIYFQGTGAADDSGLPNDRFFAVRPEGSVSTLKIQRTERGDSAVYLCASSLTGGADEQYFGPGTRLTVT.

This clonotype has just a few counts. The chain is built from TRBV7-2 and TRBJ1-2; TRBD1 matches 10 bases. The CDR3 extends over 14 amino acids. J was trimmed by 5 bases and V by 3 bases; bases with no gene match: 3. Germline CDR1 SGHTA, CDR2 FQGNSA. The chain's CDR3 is CASSLTGGLYGYTF. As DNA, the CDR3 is TGTGCCAGCAGCTTGACAGGGGGCCTTTATGGCTACACCTTC.

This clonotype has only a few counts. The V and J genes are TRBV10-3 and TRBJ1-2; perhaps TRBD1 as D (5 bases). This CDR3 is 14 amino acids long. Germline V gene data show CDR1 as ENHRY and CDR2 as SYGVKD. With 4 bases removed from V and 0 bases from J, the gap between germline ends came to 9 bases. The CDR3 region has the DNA TGTGCCATCAGTGGGGGGGGAGCTAACTATGGCTACACCTTC. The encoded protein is CAISGGGANYGYTF.

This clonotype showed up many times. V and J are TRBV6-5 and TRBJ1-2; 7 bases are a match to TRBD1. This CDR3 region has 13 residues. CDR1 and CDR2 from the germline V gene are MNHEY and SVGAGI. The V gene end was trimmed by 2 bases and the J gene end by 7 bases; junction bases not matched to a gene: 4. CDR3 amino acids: CASSYGQDLGYTF. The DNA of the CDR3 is TGTGCCAGCAGTTACGGACAGGATCTTGGCTACACCTTC.

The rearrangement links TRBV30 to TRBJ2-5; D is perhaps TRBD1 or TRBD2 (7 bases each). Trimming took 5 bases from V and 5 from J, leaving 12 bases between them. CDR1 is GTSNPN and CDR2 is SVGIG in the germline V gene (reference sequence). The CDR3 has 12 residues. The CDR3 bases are TGTGCCTGGGGGAGGGGGCGGGAGACCCAGTACTTC. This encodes CAWGRGRETQYF. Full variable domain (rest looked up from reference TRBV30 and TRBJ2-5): SQTIHQWPATLVQPVGSPLSLECTVEGTSNPNLYWYRQAAGRGLQLLFYSVGIGQISSEVPQNLSASRPQDRQFILSSKKLLLSDSGFYLCAWGRGRETQYFGPGTRLLVL.

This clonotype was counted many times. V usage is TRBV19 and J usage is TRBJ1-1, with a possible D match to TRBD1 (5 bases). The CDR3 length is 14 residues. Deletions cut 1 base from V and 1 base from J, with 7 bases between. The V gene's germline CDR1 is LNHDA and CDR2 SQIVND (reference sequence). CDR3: CASSIGQSNTEAFF. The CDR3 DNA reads TGTGCCAGTAGTATAGGACAGTCGAACACTGAAGCTTTCTTT.

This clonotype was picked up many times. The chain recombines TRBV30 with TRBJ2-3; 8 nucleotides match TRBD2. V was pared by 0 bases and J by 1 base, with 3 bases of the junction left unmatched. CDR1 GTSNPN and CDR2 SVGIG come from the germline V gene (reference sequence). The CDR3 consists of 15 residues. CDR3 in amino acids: CAWSVSSGRTDTQYF. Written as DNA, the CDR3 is TGTGCCTGGAGTGTGTCTAGCGGGCGCACAGATACGCAGTATTTT.

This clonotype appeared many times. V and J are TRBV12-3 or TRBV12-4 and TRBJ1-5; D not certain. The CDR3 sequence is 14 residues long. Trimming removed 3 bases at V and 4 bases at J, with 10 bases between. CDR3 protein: CASSFVAGNQPQHF. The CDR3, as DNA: TGTGCCAGCAGTTTCGTCGCGGGGAATCAGCCCCAGCATTTT.

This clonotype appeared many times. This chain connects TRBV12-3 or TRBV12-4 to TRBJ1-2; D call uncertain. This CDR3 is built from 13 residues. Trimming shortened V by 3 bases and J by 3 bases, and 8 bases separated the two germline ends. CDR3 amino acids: CASSLWPYYGYTF. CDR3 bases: TGTGCCAGCAGTTTGTGGCCTTACTATGGCTACACCTTC.

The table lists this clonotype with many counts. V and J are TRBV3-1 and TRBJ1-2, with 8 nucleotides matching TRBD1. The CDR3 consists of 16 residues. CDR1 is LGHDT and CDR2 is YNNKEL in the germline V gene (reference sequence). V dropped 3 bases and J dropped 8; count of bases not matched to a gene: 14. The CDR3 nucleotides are TGTGCCAGCAGCCACCTACTGGACAGGGAGCACGCCGGCTACACCTTC. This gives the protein CASSHLLDREHAGYTF. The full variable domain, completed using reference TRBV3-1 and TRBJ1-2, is DTAVSQTPKYLVTQMGNDKSIKCEQNLGHDTMYWYKQDSKKFLKIMFSYNNKELIINETVPNRFSPKSPDKAHLNLHINSLELGDSAVYFCASSHLLDREHAGYTFGSGTRLTVV.

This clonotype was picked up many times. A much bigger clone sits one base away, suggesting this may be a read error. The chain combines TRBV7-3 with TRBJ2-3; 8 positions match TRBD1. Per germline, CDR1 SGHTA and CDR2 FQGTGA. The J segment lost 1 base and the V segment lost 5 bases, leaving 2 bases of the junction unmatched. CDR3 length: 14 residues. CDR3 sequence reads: CASSQTGGTDTQYF. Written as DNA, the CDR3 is TGTGCCAGCAGCCAGACAGGGGGCACAGATACGCAGTATTTT.

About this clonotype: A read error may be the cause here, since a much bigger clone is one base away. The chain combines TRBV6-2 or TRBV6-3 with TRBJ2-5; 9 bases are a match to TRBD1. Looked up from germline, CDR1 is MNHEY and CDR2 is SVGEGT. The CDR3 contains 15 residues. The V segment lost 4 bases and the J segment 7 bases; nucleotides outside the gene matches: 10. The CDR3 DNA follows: TGTGCCAGCAGTTCCCCGGACAGGGGAGGAGGGACCCAGTACTTC. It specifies CASSSPDRGGGTQYF.

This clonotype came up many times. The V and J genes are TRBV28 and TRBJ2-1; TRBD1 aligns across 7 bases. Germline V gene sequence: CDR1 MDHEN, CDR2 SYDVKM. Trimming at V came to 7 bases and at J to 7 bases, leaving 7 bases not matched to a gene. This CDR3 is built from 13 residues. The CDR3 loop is CASKPQGLNEQFF. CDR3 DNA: TGTGCCAGCAAACCACAGGGGCTAAATGAGCAGTTCTTC. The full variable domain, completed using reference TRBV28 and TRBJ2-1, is DVKVTQSSRYLVKRTGEKVFLECVQDMDHENMFWYRQDPGLGLRLIYFSYDVKMKEKGDIPEGYSVSREKKERFSLILESASTNQTSMYLCASKPQGLNEQFFGPGTRLTVL.

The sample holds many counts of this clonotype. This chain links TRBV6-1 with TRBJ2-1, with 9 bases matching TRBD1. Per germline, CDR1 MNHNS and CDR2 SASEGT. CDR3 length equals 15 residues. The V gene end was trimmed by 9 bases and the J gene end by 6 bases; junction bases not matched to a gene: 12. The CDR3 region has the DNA TGTGCCAGTATCGCCGGGACAGGGTTGGGCAATGAGCAGTTCTTC. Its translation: CASIAGTGLGNEQFF.

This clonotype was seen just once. Here the CDR3 DNA reads TGCAGTGCTAGAGATCCTGGAGACAGGGACTACGAGCAGTACTTC. As protein: CSARDPGDRDYEQYF. The chain links TRBV20-1 to TRBJ2-7; 7 bases match TRBD1. The CDR3 covers 15 residues. Germline V lookup: CDR1 DFQATT, CDR2 SNEGSKA (reference sequence). V dropped 0 bases and J dropped 3; count of bases not matched to a gene: 8.

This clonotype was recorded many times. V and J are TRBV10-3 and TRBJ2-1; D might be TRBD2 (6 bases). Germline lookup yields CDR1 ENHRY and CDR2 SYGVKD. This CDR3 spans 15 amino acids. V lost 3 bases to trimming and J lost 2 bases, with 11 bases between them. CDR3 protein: CAISDPGDAYNEQFF. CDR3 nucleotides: TGTGCCATCAGTGATCCGGGAGATGCCTACAATGAGCAGTTCTTC.

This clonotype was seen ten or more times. The CDR3 nucleotides read TGTGCCTGGGGCCCGAGAGGCAGAGGCCAGCCCCAGCATTTT. Translation gives CAWGPRGRGQPQHF. J is TRBJ1-5 and V is TRBV30; D gene unclear. The germline gives CDR1 GTSNPN, CDR2 SVGIG (reference sequence). The CDR3 covers 14 residues. Trimming took 5 bases from V and 7 from J, leaving 18 bases between them.

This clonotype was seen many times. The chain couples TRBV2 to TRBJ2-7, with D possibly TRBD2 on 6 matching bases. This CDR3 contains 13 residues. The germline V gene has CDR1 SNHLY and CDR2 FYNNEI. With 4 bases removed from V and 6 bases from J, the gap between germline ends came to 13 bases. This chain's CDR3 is CASSVQLAVEQYF. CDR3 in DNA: TGTGCCAGCAGTGTACAACTAGCAGTCGAGCAGTACTTC.